These T cell receptor beta chains were read from a single sample in a study of T cell repertoires in ileal Crohn's disease. Repertoires were generated with immunoSEQ multiplex PCR, while TCRdb's copy carries only in-frame clones and drops some. The table records some 17,000 clones, about 75% of them present only once. Sequenced material: ileal tissue. All receptors derive from an adult with Crohn's disease. The CDR3 runs from the conserved cysteine through the conserved F or W. Fields, in order: J gene, clone size, V gene, D gene, CDR3 DNA, CDR3 protein. A D gene is named only where the DNA matches it firmly. A clone size is listed for some rows: how often the clone was seen (once, few, many), or a class if it is expanded.

TRBJ2-1,NA,TRBV5-4,TRBD2,TGTGCCAGCACCACCCGGGGGGGGGCGGTTGAGCAGTTCTTC,CASTTRGGAVEQFF
TRBJ2-7,NA,TRBV5-4,TRBD1,TGTGCCAGCATGCAGGGGGCTGGTTACGAGCAGTACTTC,CASMQGAGYEQYF
TRBJ1-4,NA,TRBV21-1,NA,TGTGCCAGCAGCAGACAGGATCGGGGGGTTGTTGAAAAACTGTTTTTT,CASSRQDRGVVEKLFF
TRBJ1-5,NA,TRBV18,TRBD1,TGTGCCAGCTCACTCTTTGACAGGGATCAGCCCCAGCATTTT,CASSLFDRDQPQHF
TRBJ1-6,NA,TRBV12-5,NA,TGTGCTAGTGGTTTGGGGTCAAATAATTCACCCCTCCACTTT,CASGLGSNNSPLHF
TRBJ2-7,NA,TRBV10-2,NA,TGCGCCAGCAGTGAGTCCGGACAGGAGCAGTACTTC,CASSESGQEQYF
TRBJ2-1,NA,TRBV28,TRBD2,TGTGCCAGCAGTCCGGGACTAGCGGGAGTGGAGCAGTTCTTC,CASSPGLAGVEQFF
TRBJ2-7,NA,TRBV18,NA,TGTGCCAGCTCACCACCGGGAACCTACGAGCAGTACTTC,CASSPPGTYEQYF
TRBJ2-3,once,TRBV6-1,TRBD2,TGTGCCGGGAGCCCGGGACTAGCGTCGGATACGCAGTATTTT,CAGSPGLASDTQYF
TRBJ2-1,NA,TRBV7-2,TRBD2,TGTGCCAGCAGCCCTAACCCCGGGACTAGCGGGAGTAATGAGCAGTTCTTC,CASSPNPGTSGSNEQFF
TRBJ2-2,large,TRBV25-1,TRBD1,TGTGCCACTCCTGACAGGGACACCGGGGAGCTGTTTTTT,CATPDRDTGELFF
TRBJ2-3,once,TRBV9,NA,TGTGCCAGCAGCGTCGGCGTGGGCGCGAGCACAGATACGCAGTATTTT,CASSVGVGASTDTQYF
TRBJ2-1,NA,TRBV5-4,NA,TGTGCCACCCTTTCTGATGACAGGCCCAACAATGAGCAGTTCTTC,CATLSDDRPNNEQFF
TRBJ2-5,NA,TRBV5-1,TRBD1,TGCGCCAGCAGCCAAACTGGACAGGTCCAAGAGACCCAGTACTTC,CASSQTGQVQETQYF
TRBJ2-7,NA,TRBV7-2,NA,TGTGCCAGCAGCGTGGCGGGGTCCTACTCCTACGAGCAGTACTTC,CASSVAGSYSYEQYF
TRBJ1-5,once,TRBV2,NA,TGTGCCAGCAGTGAGTCCGGTAGCAATCAGCCCCAGCATTTT,CASSESGSNQPQHF
TRBJ2-3,once,TRBV27,NA,TGTGCCAGCAGTCGGTCAGGGTACACGCAGTATTTT,CASSRSGYTQYF
TRBJ1-5,NA,TRBV29-1,NA,TGCAGCGTATCCGAGAGCCGCAATCAGCCCCAGCATTTT,CSVSESRNQPQHF
TRBJ1-1,once,TRBV6-1,NA,TGTGCCAGCAGTGTAAAGGAGGGCACTGAAGCTTTCTTT,CASSVKEGTEAFF
TRBJ1-2,NA,TRBV6-4,NA,TGTGCCAGCAGTTCCCACGGGGCTGGCTTCGGCTACACCTTC,CASSSHGAGFGYTF
TRBJ2-1,NA,TRBV14,NA,TGTGCCAGCAGCGTGATTAGGTCCCCTGACAATGAGCAGTTCTTC,CASSVIRSPDNEQFF
TRBJ2-1,NA,TRBV4-2,NA,TGTGCCAGCAGCCAAGACCACAGTAGAACCAATGAGCAGTTCTTC,CASSQDHSRTNEQFF
TRBJ2-2,NA,TRBV7-7,TRBD2,TGTGCCAGCAGCTTATTGGGACTAGTGAACACCGGGGAGCTGTTTTTT,CASSLLGLVNTGELFF
TRBJ2-1,NA,TRBV6-5,TRBD2,TGTGCCAGCAGCCTAGCGGGACCCTCTGGCAATGAGCAGTTCTTC,CASSLAGPSGNEQFF
TRBJ2-7,once,TRBV11-3,TRBD1,TGTGCCAGCAGCTACCCTACCCGCCGGGACAGCCCCACTCAGGGGTACTTC,CASSYPTRRDSPTQGYF
TRBJ2-7,NA,TRBV7-2,TRBD1,TGTGCCGTCCCGCCCTCTTACACCGGGACAGAAATTTGCGAGCAGTACTTC,CAVPPSYTGTEICEQYF
TRBJ1-6,NA,TRBV27,NA,TGTGCCAGCAGTTTTACAGGGAGGGATTCACCCCTCCACTTT,CASSFTGRDSPLHF
TRBJ2-5,NA,TRBV27,NA,TGTGCCAGCAGCCCCACTAACCTTCGGACCCAGTACTTC,CASSPTNLRTQYF
TRBJ2-5,NA,TRBV5-3,TRBD1,TGTGCCAGAAGCTTAATAGGACAGGGGATGGAGACCCAGTACTTC,CARSLIGQGMETQYF
TRBJ1-3,few,TRBV5-5,NA,TGTGCCAGCAGCCCCCGTTGGAGGGGAACTGGAAACACCATATATTTT,CASSPRWRGTGNTIYF
TRBJ2-7,NA,TRBV7-2,TRBD2,TGTGCCAGCACCCATAGCGGGAGAGGGGACGAGCAGTACTTC,CASTHSGRGDEQYF
TRBJ1-3,NA,TRBV11-2,NA,TGTGCCAGCAGCTTCCAACCAGGCTCTGGAAACACCATATATTTT,CASSFQPGSGNTIYF
TRBJ2-7,NA,TRBV10-3,TRBD2,TGTGCCATCAGTGAGGCTGGTCGGGCGGGAGGGCGCTACGAGCAGTACTTC,CAISEAGRAGGRYEQYF